Below are 27 T cell receptor beta chains sequenced from a single sample in a study of Tregs in tolerant kidney transplant recipients. Sequencing used immunoSEQ multiplex PCR; TCRdb keeps in-frame clones, though not all of them. The listing contains 50,000 to 65,000 clones. The source material was CD4+ T cells from blood, sampled before the transplant. All receptors derive from a human donor who received a combined kidney and bone marrow transplant.

As for this clone: Sequencing ends 3 residues short of the CDR3 end; the germline J gene provides the rest. The chain uses TRBV10-2 and TRBJ2-7; possible D gene TRBD1, 6 bases. Germline lookup yields CDR1 WSHSY and CDR2 SAAADI. Trimming shortened V by 6 bases and J by 5 bases, and 11 bases separated the two germline ends. CDR3 length: 12 amino acids. Incomplete CDR3 DNA: TGCGCCAGCAGACAGGGTGGCAACGAG. Its translation: CASRQGGNE. The CDR3 in full is CASRQGGNEQYF.

Of note for this clone: Read coverage stops 3 residues before the CDR3 terminus; the germline J gene supplies the remainder. This chain uses TRBV7-9 with TRBJ1-2; no clear D. Looked up from germline, CDR1 is SEHNR and CDR2 is FQNEAQ (reference sequence). V lost 0 bases, J lost 2 bases, and 10 bases lay in between. CDR3 length equals 15 residues. CDR3 DNA, as far as it was read: TGTGCCAGCAGCTTAGCCACAGCCTCCAACTATGGC. Translated: CASSLATASNYG. The whole CDR3 protein is CASSLATASNYGYTF.

With respect to this clone: From the germline J gene comes the end of the CDR3, since the read stops 3 residues before it. The rearrangement uses TRBV20-1 and TRBJ1-5; 8 positions match TRBD1. CDR1 and CDR2 (germline): DFQATT, SNEGSKA (reference sequence). Trimming took 5 bases from V and 6 from J; bases not matched to a gene: 6. This CDR3 is built from 13 residues. The CDR3 loop is CSAVRQGTQPQHF. The sequenced part of the CDR3 DNA is TGCAGTGCTGTTCGACAGGGGACTCAGCCC.

For this clone: Coverage ceases 3 residues before the CDR3 finishes, and the germline J gene fills in the end. The V gene is TRBV6-2 or TRBV6-3, the J gene TRBJ2-1; D may be TRBD1 (5 bases). Germline V gene lookup returns CDR1 MNHEY and CDR2 SVGEGT. V was cut by 5 bases and J by 8 bases, with 7 bases left in between. The CDR3 contains 11 residues. CDR3 sequence: CASSDSYEQFF. The CDR3 bases that were read are TGTGCCAGCAGTGACAGCTATGAG.

Worth noting for this clone: The read falls 3 residues short of the CDR3 end, and the missing part is taken from the germline J gene. This chain connects TRBV20-1 to TRBJ2-5; 7 nucleotides agree with TRBD1. Germline V CDR1 and CDR2: DFQATT, SNEGSKA (reference sequence). With 0 bases clipped from V and 4 bases from J, the junction kept 5 bases outside the gene matches. This CDR3 is built from 14 residues. CDR3 protein: CSARDPRTGETQYF. CDR3 bases read: TGCAGTGCTAGAGATCCAAGGACAGGAGAGACC.

As to this clone: The read finishes 3 residues shy of the CDR3 end, and the germline J gene is used to complete it. The chain employs TRBV2 and TRBJ2-5; weak D call: TRBD2 (6 bases). This CDR3 has 12 amino acids. The V gene lost 6 bases and the J gene lost 5 bases, with 10 bases spanning the gap. Germline values: CDR1 SNHLY, CDR2 FYNNEI. The CDR3: CASRPGGETQYF. The covered CDR3 bases are TGTGCCAGCAGGCCCGGAGGGGAGACC.

Points on this clone: The sequenced fragment ends 3 residues before the CDR3 boundary, so the rest is inferred from the germline J gene. The V call is TRBV5-1, the J call TRBJ2-2; the match to TRBD2 covers 8 bases. CDR1 SGHRS and CDR2 YFSETQ come from the germline V gene. The CDR3 spans 15 residues. V was clipped by 4 bases and J by 1 base; unmatched bases: 3. The CDR3 spells CASSGTSGNTGELFF. CDR3 DNA (partial): TGCGCCAGCAGCGGTACTAGCGGGAACACCGGGGAG.

Comment on this clone: Read data end 3 residues before the CDR3 end; the end is taken from the germline J gene. The chain couples TRBV19 to TRBJ1-5; 8 nucleotides line up with TRBD1. The V and J ends lost 3 bases and 4 bases, in that order; junction bases with no gene match: 2. The CDR3 runs to 14 residues. Germline CDR1 reads LNHDA; CDR2 reads SQIVND (reference sequence). Incomplete CDR3 DNA: TGTGCCAGTAGTATGGGACAGGCTAATCAGCCC. Amino acid sequence: CASSMGQANQP. The CDR3 in its entirety is CASSMGQANQPQHF.

For this clone: The sequence runs out 3 residues before the end of the CDR3; the remainder is reconstructed from the germline J gene. The rearrangement joins TRBV20-1 to TRBJ2-3; TRBD2 agrees at 11 bases. Germline loops: CDR1 DFQATT, CDR2 SNEGSKA (reference sequence). V shed 3 bases and J 2 bases; nucleotides not matched to a gene: 4. CDR3 length equals 15 residues. The CDR3 DNA, read in part, is TGCAGTGCTAGGACTAGCGGGGAACCCACAGATACG. Encoded protein: CSARTSGEPTDT. The entire CDR3 sequence reads CSARTSGEPTDTQYF.

Concerning this clone: The read is 3 residues too short to cover the CDR3 end, so that end is filled in from the germline J gene. This chain joins TRBV28 and TRBJ1-1; D unclear. The CDR3 loop spans 13 amino acids. V was pared by 5 bases and J by 1 base, with 8 bases between. The germline gives CDR1 MDHEN, CDR2 SYDVKM. The part of the CDR3 DNA that was read is TGTGCCAGCAGTCCTCCCGGGAACACTGAA. This encodes CASSPPGNTE. From start to end, the CDR3 is CASSPPGNTEAFF.

With regard to this clone: The sequenced fragment ends 3 residues before the CDR3 boundary, so the rest is inferred from the germline J gene. The chain is built from TRBV20-1 and TRBJ2-1; tentatively, D is TRBD2 (6 bases). The V gene's germline CDR1 is DFQATT and CDR2 SNEGSKA (reference sequence). Trimming pared 6 bases from V and 3 bases from J, leaving 21 bases between. The length of the CDR3 is 16 residues. The CDR3 DNA, read in part, is TGCAGTGCCCCGGGACCCCTCTTCGGGGGCTACAATGAG. Amino acids: CSAPGPLFGGYNE. The whole CDR3 protein is CSAPGPLFGGYNEQFF.

Note on this clone: From the germline J gene comes the end of the CDR3, since the read stops 3 residues before it. This chain links TRBV5-5 with TRBJ1-1; possible D gene TRBD1, 5 bases. Germline V gene lookup returns CDR1 SGHKS and CDR2 YYEKEE (reference sequence). This CDR3 contains 13 residues. The CDR3 loop reads CASSLLTEGIAFF. The CDR3 bases that were read are TGTGCCAGCAGCCTCCTGACAGAAGGTATT.

Of note for this clone: With the read ending 3 residues before the CDR3 end, the germline J gene is used to fill in that end. The chain joins TRBV7-9 to TRBJ1-2; D might be TRBD1 (5 bases). V was trimmed by 5 bases and J by 6 bases, leaving 13 bases between them. Germline V gives CDR1 SEHNR, CDR2 FQNEAQ (reference sequence). CDR3 length: 13 residues. Incomplete CDR3 DNA: TGTGCCAGCAGCCGAAACCAGGGTCATGGC. Amino acid sequence: CASSRNQGHG. Given in full, the CDR3 is CASSRNQGHGYTF.

On this clone: Sequencing ends 3 residues short of the CDR3 end; the germline J gene provides the rest. The chain recombines TRBV7-2 with TRBJ2-6; the D is unclear. Germline lookup yields CDR1 SGHTA and CDR2 FQGNSA. The CDR3 spans 15 residues. Trimming shortened V by 1 base and J by 2 bases, and 6 bases separated the two germline ends. Partial CDR3 DNA: TGTGCCAGCAGCTTAGGTCCCGCTGGGGCCAACGTC. Amino acid sequence: CASSLGPAGANV. The entire CDR3 protein reads CASSLGPAGANVLTF.

As regards this clone: Read coverage stops 3 residues before the CDR3 terminus; the germline J gene supplies the remainder. The chain recombines TRBV23-1 with TRBJ1-5, with D perhaps matching TRBD1 (5 bases). TRBV23-1 belongs to the ORF category, with a function that is uncertain. Trimming took 3 bases from V and 5 from J, leaving 17 bases between them. The CDR3 runs 16 residues. The CDR3 sequence is CASSQAKRGADQPQHF. The CDR3 DNA, read in part, is TGCGCCAGCAGTCAGGCCAAAAGGGGAGCTGATCAGCCC.

Of note for this clone: The CDR3 end lies 3 residues beyond the end of the read and is filled in from the germline J gene. The V gene is TRBV6-2 or TRBV6-3, the J gene TRBJ2-6, with 7 positions matching TRBD1. CDR3 length: 15 residues. Trimming cost V 8 bases and J 0 bases; bases outside gene matches: 4. The germline CDR1 and CDR2 sequences are MNHEY and SVGEGT. The CDR3 reads CASGQGVSGANVLTF. Partial CDR3 DNA: TGTGCCAGCGGCCAGGGGGTCTCTGGGGCCAACGTC.

Details on this clone: The CDR3 goes on 3 residues after the read ends, and that part is filled in from the germline J gene. The genes are TRBV7-2 and TRBJ1-6, with 10 bases fitting TRBD1. The germline V gene has CDR1 SGHTA and CDR2 FQGNSA. Losses at the gene ends were 4 bases for V and 9 bases for J; bases not matched to a gene: 3. This CDR3 is 14 amino acids long. This CDR3 is CASSWGQGISPLHF. The DNA read from the CDR3 is TGTGCCAGCAGCTGGGGACAGGGGATTTCACCC.

As concerns this clone: The read is 3 residues too short to cover the CDR3 end, so that end is filled in from the germline J gene. V is TRBV2 and J is TRBJ1-1; tentative D call: TRBD1 (6 bases). This CDR3 is 15 amino acids long. Per the germline V gene, CDR1 is SNHLY and CDR2 is FYNNEI. The V end lost 4 bases, the J end lost 1 base, and 13 bases lay between the germline ends. CDR3 DNA (partial): TGTGCCAGCAGTGCGGGACAAACTCAGAACACTGAA. This gives the protein CASSAGQTQNTE. From start to end, the CDR3 is CASSAGQTQNTEAFF.

A remark on this clone: The DNA ends 3 residues before the CDR3 does, and the rest of the CDR3 is filled in from the germline J gene. This chain connects TRBV7-2 to TRBJ1-1; D gene ambiguous. The length of the CDR3 is 12 residues. The germline V gene has CDR1 SGHTA and CDR2 FQGNSA. The CDR3 here is CASSYLISGAFF. The part of the CDR3 DNA that was read is TGTGCCAGCAGCTACCTGATATCGGGA.

This CDR3 is CASSPWQGTDTGELFF. The CDR3 bases that were read are TGTGCCAGCTCACCATGGCAGGGAACGGACACCGGGGAG. The chain employs TRBV18 and TRBJ2-2; D may be TRBD1 (5 bases). The read falls 3 residues short of the CDR3 end, and the missing part is taken from the germline J gene. Germline-derived CDR1 and CDR2 are KGHSH and LQKENI. Trimming stripped 2 bases from V and 3 bases from J, with 13 bases between. CDR3 size: 16 residues.

For this clone: From the germline J gene comes the end of the CDR3, since the read stops 3 residues before it. The rearrangement links TRBV19 to TRBJ2-2; unclear D gene. With 3 bases removed from V and 7 bases from J, the gap between germline ends came to 9 bases. The germline gives CDR1 LNHDA, CDR2 SQIVND (reference sequence). This CDR3 has 13 residues. The CDR3: CASSIPPLGELFF. CDR3 DNA, as far as it was read: TGTGCCAGTAGTATTCCCCCCCTCGGGGAG.

On this clone: The read finishes 3 residues shy of the CDR3 end, and the germline J gene is used to complete it. The rearrangement links TRBV7-2 to TRBJ2-7, with D maybe TRBD1 (6 bases). There are 14 residues in the CDR3. V lost 5 bases and J 3 bases, leaving 14 bases between the germline ends. Germline-derived CDR1 and CDR2 are SGHTA and FQGNSA. Here the CDR3 reads CASSLDRTFYEQYF. The CDR3 DNA, read in part, is TGTGCCAGCAGCCTAGACAGGACGTTCTACGAG.

Comment on this clone: Coverage ceases 3 residues before the CDR3 finishes, and the germline J gene fills in the end. The rearrangement joins TRBV7-2 to TRBJ2-5; D may be TRBD2 (5 bases). The length of the CDR3 is 14 residues. The germline gives CDR1 SGHTA, CDR2 FQGNSA. Trimming cost V 3 bases and J 4 bases, with 12 bases left between them. CDR3 residues: CASSFASPGETQYF. The sequenced CDR3 bases are TGTGCCAGCAGCTTCGCTAGCCCAGGAGAGACC.

A remark on this clone: The read falls 3 residues short of the CDR3 end, and the missing part is taken from the germline J gene. V and J are TRBV29-1 and TRBJ1-5, with D hard to call. The CDR3 runs 12 residues. With 4 bases removed from V and 5 bases from J, the gap between germline ends came to 9 bases. CDR1 SQVTM and CDR2 ANQGSEA come from the germline V gene. Partial CDR3 DNA: TGCAGCGTTGGTCCGGTGGATCAGCCC. Protein product: CSVGPVDQP. The whole CDR3 sequence reads CSVGPVDQPQHF.

CDR3 sequence: CASSPGLAGSETQYF. The DNA read from the CDR3 is TGTGCCAGCAGTCCCGGACTAGCGGGTTCAGAGACC. This rearrangement joins TRBV6-4 to TRBJ2-5; 11 nucleotides match TRBD2. The sequenced fragment ends 3 residues before the CDR3 boundary, so the rest is inferred from the germline J gene. Germline V CDR1 and CDR2: MRHNA, SNTAGT. J gave up 4 bases and V 5 bases, and 6 bases lay outside the gene matches. This CDR3 contains 15 residues.

In the case of this clone: The read halts 3 residues ahead of the CDR3 end, with the missing end drawn from the germline J gene. The chain recombines TRBV18 with TRBJ1-5, with TRBD1 identical over 7 bases. J gave up 1 base and V 2 bases, and 2 bases lay outside the gene matches. There are 15 residues in the CDR3. Germline values: CDR1 KGHSH, CDR2 LQKENI. The CDR3 DNA, read in part, is TGTGCCAGCTCACCAGGGGGACAGAGCAATCAGCCC. It codes for CASSPGGQSNQP. The whole CDR3 is CASSPGGQSNQPQHF.

As to this clone: The CDR3 is cut off 3 residues early in the read; its end comes from the germline J gene. The chain joins TRBV7-2 to TRBJ2-3; D might be TRBD2 (5 bases). Germline-derived CDR1 and CDR2 are SGHTA and FQGNSA. CDR3 length: 15 residues. The CDR3 loop is CASSPGGSAPPSQYF. Partial CDR3 DNA: TGTGCCAGCAGCCCAGGAGGTAGCGCCCCTCCATCG.